This T cell receptor beta chain was found in a study of blood T cell repertoires in COVID-19. Study in general: Acute and convalescent COVID-19 samples came from the United States, Italy and Spain. T cells, B-cell-depleted T cells, or PBMCs provided the cDNA or gDNA that served as material.

Produced via immunoSEQ multiplex PCR; TCRdb's table is partial and in-frame only. The table has 250,000 or so clones, around 90% seen once. V shed 6 bases and J shed 5 bases, with 14 bases lying between them. The CDR3 sequence is 13 residues long. In germline, CDR1 is KGHSH, CDR2 LQKENI. Sequenced input: peripheral blood. This chain links TRBV18 with TRBJ2-7, with D possibly being TRBD1 (6 bases). This TCR derives from a woman between 35 and 50 years old who had recovered from COVID-19. The CDR3, as DNA: TGTGCCAGCTCGAGAACAGGGATCAACGAGCAGTACTTC. Translated: CASSRTGINEQYF.